Listed here are 29 T cell receptor beta chains from one sample, sequenced in a study of T cells in Graves' hyperthyroidism and ophthalmopathy. From RNA transcripts, TCR beta CDR3 regions were amplified. In the first-round RT-PCR of the TCR CDR3, the HTBI primer set was used. TCRdb reanalysed the multiplex PCR reads using MiXCR and keeps one entry per CDR3 protein. This sample carries under 400,000 distinct CDR3 sequences, under 25% of them seen once, and the ten largest clones take 50%. What was sequenced was blood. These receptors came from a woman in her fifties or sixties with Graves' hyperthyroidism.

This clonotype was seen at least ten times. The chain recombines TRBV15 with TRBJ1-5; D is unresolved. V lost 0 bases to trimming and J lost 7 bases, with 10 bases between them. The CDR3 is made up of 14 amino acids. Germline assignment: CDR1 LNHNV and CDR2 YYDKDF (reference sequence). The CDR3 sequence: CATSRDYSEQPQHF. The CDR3 DNA follows: TGTGCCACCAGCAGAGATTACTCGGAACAGCCCCAGCATTTT.

This rearrangement joins TRBV5-1 to TRBJ2-5; D unclear. The CDR3 sequence is 14 residues long. Germline CDR1 is SGHRS and CDR2 is YFSETQ. The V gene lost 7 bases and the J gene lost 4 bases, with 17 bases spanning the gap. The CDR3 DNA is TGCGCCAGCGAGTTCGAAGTCGGCTCAGAGACCCAGTACTTC. It codes for CASEFEVGSETQYF.

This chain uses TRBV5-1 with TRBJ2-7, with 9 bases aligning to TRBD2. Trimming took 4 bases from V and 5 from J; bases not matched to a gene: 10. CDR3 size: 15 residues. Germline V gene sequence: CDR1 SGHRS, CDR2 YFSETQ. CDR3 amino acids: CASSTRQGLADEQYF. CDR3 DNA sequence: TGCGCCAGCAGCACTAGACAGGGACTAGCAGACGAGCAGTACTTC. Using reference TRBV5-1 and TRBJ2-7 for the parts outside the CDR3, the full variable domain is KAGVTQTPRYLIKTRGQQVTLSCSPISGHRSVSWYQQTPGQGLQFLFEYFSETQRNKGNFPGRFSGRQFSNSRSEMNVSTLELGDSALYLCASSTRQGLADEQYFGPGTRLTVT.

The J gene is TRBJ2-1, the V gene TRBV7-3; D is unclear. The CDR3 is made up of 12 amino acids. V lost 5 bases, J lost 15 bases, and 17 bases lay in between. The germline V gene encodes CDR1 SGHTA and CDR2 FQGTGA. The CDR3 loop reads CASSPQGLTPFF. As DNA, the CDR3 is TGTGCCAGCAGCCCACAAGGCCTTACGCCGTTCTTC.

This clonotype was found a few times. V gene TRBV12-3 or TRBV12-4 combines with J gene TRBJ1-2; D gene ambiguous. Trimming took off 3 bases at V and 4 bases at J, with 9 bases between the two ends. There are 13 residues in the CDR3. DNA for the CDR3: TGTGCCAGCAGTTTTCGCAGCTCCTATGGCTACACCTTC. Encoded protein: CASSFRSSYGYTF.

This clonotype was counted many times. The chain recombines TRBV20-1 with TRBJ1-5; TRBD1 matches 11 bases. This CDR3 has 19 amino acids. With 5 bases clipped from V and 2 bases from J, the junction kept 17 bases outside the gene matches. Germline loops: CDR1 DFQATT, CDR2 SNEGSKA (reference sequence). In DNA form, the CDR3 reads TGCAGTGCTTCCTCGGACAGGGGGCGTTTTCCATACGGCAATCAGCCCCAGCATTTT. Its protein is CSASSDRGRFPYGNQPQHF.

A few counts support this clonotype. The chain employs TRBV19 and TRBJ2-5; D assignment may be TRBD1 or TRBD2 (5 bases each). Trimming cost V 5 bases and J 5 bases, with 15 bases left between them. Germline-derived CDR1 and CDR2 are LNHDA and SQIVND (reference sequence). The CDR3 is 14 residues long. CDR3 loop: CASSRDGHKETQYF. The CDR3 bases are TGTGCCAGTAGTCGGGACGGTCACAAGGAGACCCAGTACTTC.

The sample holds many counts of this clonotype. CDR3 DNA sequence: TGTGCCAGCTCCATGACAGGGGGTGAAAGTAATTCACCCCTCCACTTT. Translated: CASSMTGGESNSPLHF. This rearrangement joins TRBV18 to TRBJ1-6; 9 nucleotides line up with TRBD1. The CDR3 length is 16 residues. Germline V gene data show CDR1 as KGHSH and CDR2 as LQKENI. Losses at the gene ends were 6 bases for V and 6 bases for J; bases not matched to a gene: 9.

This rearrangement joins TRBV3-1 to TRBJ2-7; D is possibly TRBD1 (6 bases). Germline V gives CDR1 LGHDT, CDR2 YNNKEL (reference sequence). The CDR3 runs to 15 residues. Trimming took off 1 base at V and 4 bases at J, with 14 bases between the two ends. CDR3 nucleotide sequence: TGTGCCAGCAGCCAAGGTCAGGACAGTTTTTACGAGCAGTACTTC. Its protein is CASSQGQDSFYEQYF.

The genes are TRBV6-1 and TRBJ2-7; TRBD1 is a possible D gene (5 bases). The CDR3 is 14 amino acids. V lost 7 bases and J lost 2, with 15 bases in between. Germline CDR1 reads MNHNS; CDR2 reads SASEGT. CDR3 amino acids: CASKGSGWTYEQYF. The CDR3 DNA sequence: TGTGCCAGCAAGGGGTCAGGGTGGACCTACGAGCAGTACTTC.

There are many counts of this clonotype. The gene calls are TRBV5-1 and TRBJ2-3, with 7 bases matching TRBD1. Germline lookup yields CDR1 SGHRS and CDR2 YFSETQ. The CDR3 totals 15 residues. The trim removed 2 bases at V and 2 bases at J, leaving 5 bases unmatched. The CDR3 is CASSFLGQTTDTQYF. The DNA for the CDR3 is TGCGCCAGCAGCTTTCTGGGACAGACCACAGATACGCAGTATTTT. The full variable domain, rest sourced from reference TRBV5-1 and TRBJ2-3, is KAGVTQTPRYLIKTRGQQVTLSCSPISGHRSVSWYQQTPGQGLQFLFEYFSETQRNKGNFPGRFSGRQFSNSRSEMNVSTLELGDSALYLCASSFLGQTTDTQYFGPGTRLTVL.

This clonotype appeared many times. CDR3 coding DNA: TGTGCCAGCAGCCAAGAAACGATAGCGGGCAAACAAGAGACCCAGTACTTC. This gives the protein CASSQETIAGKQETQYF. The chain is built from TRBV3-1 and TRBJ2-5; 7 bases are a match to TRBD2. The CDR3 length is 17 residues. V was clipped by 0 bases and J by 2 bases; unmatched bases: 9. Looked up from germline, CDR1 is LGHDT and CDR2 is YNNKEL (reference sequence).

This clonotype has a count of ten or more. The gene calls are TRBV20-1 and TRBJ2-1; 11 nucleotides align to TRBD2. There are 16 residues in the CDR3. In germline, CDR1 is DFQATT, CDR2 SNEGSKA (reference sequence). Trimming cost V 1 base and J 2 bases; bases outside gene matches: 4. The CDR3 DNA reads TGCAGTGCTAGAGGGATAGCGGGGGGGCCCTACAATGAGCAGTTCTTC. Protein sequence: CSARGIAGGPYNEQFF.

This clonotype was seen many times. The chain employs TRBV11-3 and TRBJ2-3, with D possibly being TRBD1 (5 bases). CDR1 is SGHNT and CDR2 is YENEEA in the germline V gene. CDR3 length: 15 residues. V shed 0 bases and J shed 2 bases, with 9 bases lying between them. In DNA, the CDR3 is TGTGCCAGCAGCTTAGAGGACACCACCACAGATACGCAGTATTTT. The encoded protein is CASSLEDTTTDTQYF.

The chain joins TRBV29-1 to TRBJ1-1; D is possibly TRBD1 (6 bases). V was trimmed by 6 bases and J by 1 base, leaving 24 bases between them. From germline, CDR1 is SQVTM and CDR2 ANQGSEA. CDR3 length equals 17 residues. In DNA, the CDR3 is TGCAGCGTCCTAAACTTCGGGGGGCGGATCACGAACACTGAAGCTTTCTTT. Translating it yields CSVLNFGGRITNTEAFF.

Concerning this clonotype itself: The DNA is omitted, as the CDR3 cannot be located on it reliably, and the CDR3 follows TCRdb's listing. The V and J genes are TRBV12-3 or TRBV12-4 and TRBJ1-6. Ends included, the CDR3 has 14 residues. The CDR3 region is CASSLGMGSGRIHF.

This clonotype was counted many times. V gene TRBV4-1 combines with J gene TRBJ2-2; TRBD2 agrees at 7 bases. The CDR3 length is 19 residues. CDR1 and CDR2 (germline): MGHRA, YSYEKL. V was pared by 1 base and J by 0 bases, with 11 bases of the junction left unmatched. CDR3 sequence: CASSQAKGELASNTGELFF. The CDR3 nucleotides read TGCGCCAGCAGCCAAGCCAAAGGGGAACTAGCGTCGAACACCGGGGAGCTGTTTTTT.

This clonotype was picked up many times. The J gene is TRBJ2-7, the V gene TRBV7-8; D not resolved. Trimming shortened V by 1 base and J by 3 bases, and 1 base separated the two germline ends. The germline gives CDR1 SGHVS, CDR2 FQNEAQ. This CDR3 spans 11 amino acids. The CDR3: CASSLDYEQYF. The CDR3 DNA reads TGTGCCAGCAGCTTAGACTACGAGCAGTACTTC. Looking up the rest from reference TRBV7-8 and TRBJ2-7 gives the full variable domain: GAGVSQSPRYKVAKRGQDVALRCDPISGHVSLFWYQQALGQGPEFLTYFQNEAQLDKSGLPSDRFFAERPEGSVSTLKIQRTQQEDSAVYLCASSLDYEQYFGPGTRLTVT.

This clonotype was seen ten or more times. The V call is TRBV12-3 or TRBV12-4, the J call TRBJ1-1, with unresolved D. The CDR3 totals 11 residues. V was shortened by 8 bases and J by 8 bases, with 12 bases between the two germline ends. CDR3 amino acids: CASGFAYEAFF. DNA of the CDR3: TGTGCCAGCGGATTCGCTTACGAAGCTTTCTTT.

At least ten counts were recorded for this clonotype. J is TRBJ1-1 and V is TRBV11-2; D ambiguous. Looked up from germline, CDR1 is SGHAT and CDR2 is FQNNGV. The CDR3 has 14 amino acids. V was shortened by 1 base and J by 7 bases, with 13 bases between the two germline ends. CDR3 sequence: CASSLVQPGYEAFF. In DNA, the CDR3 is TGTGCCAGCAGCTTAGTTCAGCCAGGCTATGAAGCTTTCTTT.

This clonotype was picked up a small number of times. This chain links TRBV10-2 with TRBJ2-3; D call uncertain. The CDR3 is 15 amino acids. V lost 3 bases and J lost 4, with 14 bases in between. Germline CDR1 is WSHSY and CDR2 is SAAADI. The CDR3 DNA sequence: TGCGCCAGCAGTGATATCGGGCCATTCGCAGATACGCAGTATTTT. Encoded protein: CASSDIGPFADTQYF.

The genes are TRBV5-6 and TRBJ1-5; the match to TRBD1 covers 8 bases. After removal of 3 bases from V and 3 bases from J, the junction contained 11 bases not matched to a gene. The CDR3 spans 17 residues. Germline V gene data show CDR1 as SGHDT and CDR2 as YYEEEE. CDR3 nucleotide sequence: TGTGCCAGCAGCTCCCTCCGGACAGGGAGGCACAATCAGCCCCAGCATTTT. Translation gives CASSSLRTGRHNQPQHF.

In its sample, this clonotype was seen many times. The chain combines TRBV7-9 with TRBJ2-3; D gene uncertain. Per germline, CDR1 SEHNR and CDR2 FQNEAQ (reference sequence). CDR3 size: 19 residues. V lost 1 base, J lost 5 bases, and 25 bases lay in between. CDR3: CASSLGHWRSRVVQDTQYF. The CDR3 region has the DNA TGTGCCAGCAGCTTAGGGCACTGGCGGTCTCGTGTGGTTCAAGATACGCAGTATTTT.

This clonotype was detected many times. This chain links TRBV5-6 with TRBJ2-3; possible D gene TRBD2, 5 bases. Germline values: CDR1 SGHDT, CDR2 YYEEEE. The V and J ends lost 1 base and 1 base respectively, with 10 bases between them. The length of the CDR3 is 15 residues. CDR3: CASSLLLRGTDTQYF. CDR3 sequence (DNA): TGTGCCAGCAGCTTGCTACTGCGGGGCACAGATACGCAGTATTTT.

This clonotype has just a few counts. The rearrangement uses TRBV10-3 and TRBJ2-1; no clear D. V lost 10 bases and J lost 7, with 8 bases in between. The length of the CDR3 is 10 residues. CDR1 is ENHRY and CDR2 is SYGVKD in the germline V gene. The CDR3 DNA reads as TGTGCCACCCGTGAGAATGAGCAGTTCTTC. Amino acids: CATRENEQFF.

This chain connects TRBV30 to TRBJ1-1; a possible D gene is TRBD1 (5 bases). The CDR3 contains 13 residues. Trimming stripped 4 bases from V and 1 base from J, with 10 bases between. Looked up from germline, CDR1 is GTSNPN and CDR2 is SVGIG (reference sequence). The CDR3 is CAWTRQPNTEAFF. DNA of the CDR3: TGTGCCTGGACGAGACAGCCGAACACTGAAGCTTTCTTT.

The chain employs TRBV2 and TRBJ2-7, with a tentative D call TRBD1 (6 bases). Germline V lookup: CDR1 SNHLY, CDR2 FYNNEI. Trimming stripped 8 bases from V and 2 bases from J, with 25 bases between. There are 17 residues in the CDR3. The CDR3 is CASYFQTEGTQAYEQYF. CDR3 in DNA: TGTGCCAGCTATTTCCAAACTGAGGGGACACAAGCCTACGAGCAGTACTTC.

This clonotype was picked up many times. The chain has TRBV13 and TRBJ1-2; TRBD1 aligns across 7 bases. There are 16 residues in the CDR3. Trimming removed 5 bases from V and 1 base from J; junction bases left unmatched: 10. CDR1 and CDR2 from the germline V gene are PRHDT and FYEKMQ (reference sequence). DNA for the CDR3: TGTGCCAGCAGCCTCTACCGGGACAGCATTAACTATGGCTACACCTTC. It yields the protein CASSLYRDSINYGYTF.

This sequence joins TRBV28 and TRBJ2-1; D possibly corresponds to TRBD2 (5 bases). Deletions cut 7 bases from V and 10 bases from J, with 20 bases between. The germline gives CDR1 MDHEN, CDR2 SYDVKM. This CDR3 is built from 14 residues. CDR3 DNA sequence: TGTGCCAGCACCGGGGAGTATTCTATTCGGGAGCAGTTCTTC. Protein sequence: CASTGEYSIREQFF.